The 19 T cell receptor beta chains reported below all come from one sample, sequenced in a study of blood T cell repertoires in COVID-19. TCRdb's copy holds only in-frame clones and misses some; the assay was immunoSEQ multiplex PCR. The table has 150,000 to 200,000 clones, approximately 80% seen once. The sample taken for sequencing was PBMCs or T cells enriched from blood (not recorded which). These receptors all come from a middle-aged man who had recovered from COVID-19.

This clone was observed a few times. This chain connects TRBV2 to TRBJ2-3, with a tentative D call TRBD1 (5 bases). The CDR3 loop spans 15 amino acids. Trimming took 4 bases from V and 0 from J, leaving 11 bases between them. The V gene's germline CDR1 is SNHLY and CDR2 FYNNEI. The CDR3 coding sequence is TGTGCCAGCAGTGTTGCAGGGCTAAGCACAGATACGCAGTATTTT. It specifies CASSVAGLSTDTQYF.

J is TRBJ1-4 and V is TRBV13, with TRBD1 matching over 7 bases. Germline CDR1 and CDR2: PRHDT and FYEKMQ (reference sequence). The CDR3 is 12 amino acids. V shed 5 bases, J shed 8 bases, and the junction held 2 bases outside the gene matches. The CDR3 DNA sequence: TGTGCCAGCAGCGTGACAGGGGAAAAACTGTTTTTT. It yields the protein CASSVTGEKLFF.

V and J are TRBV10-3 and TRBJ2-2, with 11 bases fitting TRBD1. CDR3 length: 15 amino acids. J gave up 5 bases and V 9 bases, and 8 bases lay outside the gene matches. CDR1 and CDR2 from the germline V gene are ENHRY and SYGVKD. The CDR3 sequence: CAIRTGQGGTGELFF. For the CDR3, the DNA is TGTGCCATTCGAACGGGACAGGGGGGGACCGGGGAGCTGTTTTTT.

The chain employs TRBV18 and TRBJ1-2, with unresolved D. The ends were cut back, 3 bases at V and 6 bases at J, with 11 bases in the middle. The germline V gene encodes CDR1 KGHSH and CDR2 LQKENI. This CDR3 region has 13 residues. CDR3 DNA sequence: TGTGCCAGCTCACCCGGTATGGGCGATGGCTACACCTTC. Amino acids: CASSPGMGDGYTF.

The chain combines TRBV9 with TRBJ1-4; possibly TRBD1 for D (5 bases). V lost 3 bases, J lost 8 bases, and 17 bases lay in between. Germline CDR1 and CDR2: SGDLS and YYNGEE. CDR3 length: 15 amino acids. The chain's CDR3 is CASSARGGDREKLFF. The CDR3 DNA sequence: TGTGCCAGCAGCGCACGGGGGGGAGACCGCGAAAAACTGTTTTTT.

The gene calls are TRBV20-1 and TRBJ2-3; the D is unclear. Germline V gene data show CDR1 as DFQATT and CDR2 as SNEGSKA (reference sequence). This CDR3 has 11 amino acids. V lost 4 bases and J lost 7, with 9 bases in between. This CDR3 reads CSAIAAHTQYF. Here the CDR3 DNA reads TGCAGTGCTATCGCAGCGCATACGCAGTATTTT.

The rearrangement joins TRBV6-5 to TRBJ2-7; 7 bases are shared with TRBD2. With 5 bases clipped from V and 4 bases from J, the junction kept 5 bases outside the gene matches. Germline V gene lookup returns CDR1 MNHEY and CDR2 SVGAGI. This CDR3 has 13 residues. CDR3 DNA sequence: TGTGCCAGCAGTCGGGGGAGGGAATACGAGCAGTACGTC. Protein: CASSRGREYEQYV.

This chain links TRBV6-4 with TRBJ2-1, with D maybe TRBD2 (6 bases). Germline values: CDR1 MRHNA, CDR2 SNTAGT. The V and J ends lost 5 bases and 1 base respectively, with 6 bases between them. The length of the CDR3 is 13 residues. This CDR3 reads CASSRGSYNEQFF. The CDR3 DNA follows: TGTGCCAGCAGTCGGGGGTCCTACAATGAGCAGTTCTTC.

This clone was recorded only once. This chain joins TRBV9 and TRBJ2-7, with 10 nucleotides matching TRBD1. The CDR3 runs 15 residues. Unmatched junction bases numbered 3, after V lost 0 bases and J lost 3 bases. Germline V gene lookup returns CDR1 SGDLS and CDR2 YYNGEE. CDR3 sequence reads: CASSVVGTGDYEQYF. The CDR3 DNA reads TGTGCCAGCAGCGTAGTCGGGACAGGGGACTACGAGCAGTACTTC.

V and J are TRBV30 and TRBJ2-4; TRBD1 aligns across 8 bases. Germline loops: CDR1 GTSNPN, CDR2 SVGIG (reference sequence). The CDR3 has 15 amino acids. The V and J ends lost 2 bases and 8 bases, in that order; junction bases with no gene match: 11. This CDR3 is CAWSLTQGAFDIQYF. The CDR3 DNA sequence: TGTGCCTGGAGTCTAACGCAGGGGGCTTTTGACATTCAGTACTTC. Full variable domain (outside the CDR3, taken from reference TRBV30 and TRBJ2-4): SQTIHQWPATLVQPVGSPLSLECTVEGTSNPNLYWYRQAAGRGLQLLFYSVGIGQISSEVPQNLSASRPQDRQFILSSKKLLLSDSGFYLCAWSLTQGAFDIQYFGAGTRLSVL.

The CDR3, as DNA: TGTGCCAGCAGCTCGACAGGGTTAGCTAACTATGGCTACACCTTC. Its protein product is CASSSTGLANYGYTF. The rearrangement joins TRBV13 to TRBJ1-2, with TRBD1 matching over 7 bases. The V and J ends lost 4 bases and 0 bases, in that order; junction bases with no gene match: 5. Germline-derived CDR1 and CDR2 are PRHDT and FYEKMQ (reference sequence). The CDR3 totals 15 residues.

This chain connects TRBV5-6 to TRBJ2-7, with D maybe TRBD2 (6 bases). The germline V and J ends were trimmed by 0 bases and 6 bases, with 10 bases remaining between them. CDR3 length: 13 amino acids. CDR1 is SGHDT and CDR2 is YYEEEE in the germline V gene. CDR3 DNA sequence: TGTGCCAGCAGCTTGGGGGGAGGATCCGAGCAGTACTTC. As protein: CASSLGGGSEQYF.

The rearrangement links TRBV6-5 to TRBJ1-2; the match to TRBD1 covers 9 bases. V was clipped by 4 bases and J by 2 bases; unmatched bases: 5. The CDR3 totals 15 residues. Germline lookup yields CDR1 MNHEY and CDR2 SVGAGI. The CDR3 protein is CASSSPGQGNYGYTF. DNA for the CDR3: TGTGCCAGCAGTTCACCCGGACAGGGGAACTATGGCTACACCTTC.

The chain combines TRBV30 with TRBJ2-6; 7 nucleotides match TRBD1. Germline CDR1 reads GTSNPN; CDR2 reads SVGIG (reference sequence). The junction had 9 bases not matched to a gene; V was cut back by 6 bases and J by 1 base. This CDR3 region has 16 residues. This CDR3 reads CACSRDRTSGANVLTF. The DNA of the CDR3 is TGTGCCTGTTCCCGGGACAGAACATCTGGGGCCAACGTCCTGACTTTC.

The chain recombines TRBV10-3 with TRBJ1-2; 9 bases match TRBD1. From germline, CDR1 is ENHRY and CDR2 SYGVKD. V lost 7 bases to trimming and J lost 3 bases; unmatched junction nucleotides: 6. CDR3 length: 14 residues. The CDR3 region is CAITRQGVDYGYTF. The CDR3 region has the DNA TGTGCCATCACCAGACAGGGGGTGGACTATGGCTACACCTTC.

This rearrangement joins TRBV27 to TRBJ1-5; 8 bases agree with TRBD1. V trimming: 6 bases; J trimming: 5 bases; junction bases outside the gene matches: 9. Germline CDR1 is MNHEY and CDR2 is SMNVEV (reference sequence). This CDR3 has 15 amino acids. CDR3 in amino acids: CASRMTGEWDQPQHF. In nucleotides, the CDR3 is TGTGCCAGCAGAATGACAGGGGAATGGGATCAGCCCCAGCATTTT.

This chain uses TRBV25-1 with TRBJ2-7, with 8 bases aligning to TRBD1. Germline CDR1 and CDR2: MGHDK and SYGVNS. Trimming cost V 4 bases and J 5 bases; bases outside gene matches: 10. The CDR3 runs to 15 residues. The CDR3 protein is CASSGFTQGAHEQYF. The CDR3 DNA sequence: TGTGCCAGCAGTGGCTTTACGCAGGGGGCCCACGAGCAGTACTTC.

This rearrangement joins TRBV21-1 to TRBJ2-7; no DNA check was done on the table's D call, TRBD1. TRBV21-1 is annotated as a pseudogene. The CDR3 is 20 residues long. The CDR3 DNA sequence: TGTGCCAGCAGCATGCAAGTTGGCCCCGACCCGACAGGACGAAACTACGAGCAGTACGTC. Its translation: CASSMQVGPDPTGRNYEQYV.

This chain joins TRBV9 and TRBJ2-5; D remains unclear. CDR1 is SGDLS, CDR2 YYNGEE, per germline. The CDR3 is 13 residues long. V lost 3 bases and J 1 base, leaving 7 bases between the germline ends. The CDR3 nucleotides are TGTGCCAGCAGCGGGAGAACCCAAGAGACCCAGTACTTC. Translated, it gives CASSGRTQETQYF.